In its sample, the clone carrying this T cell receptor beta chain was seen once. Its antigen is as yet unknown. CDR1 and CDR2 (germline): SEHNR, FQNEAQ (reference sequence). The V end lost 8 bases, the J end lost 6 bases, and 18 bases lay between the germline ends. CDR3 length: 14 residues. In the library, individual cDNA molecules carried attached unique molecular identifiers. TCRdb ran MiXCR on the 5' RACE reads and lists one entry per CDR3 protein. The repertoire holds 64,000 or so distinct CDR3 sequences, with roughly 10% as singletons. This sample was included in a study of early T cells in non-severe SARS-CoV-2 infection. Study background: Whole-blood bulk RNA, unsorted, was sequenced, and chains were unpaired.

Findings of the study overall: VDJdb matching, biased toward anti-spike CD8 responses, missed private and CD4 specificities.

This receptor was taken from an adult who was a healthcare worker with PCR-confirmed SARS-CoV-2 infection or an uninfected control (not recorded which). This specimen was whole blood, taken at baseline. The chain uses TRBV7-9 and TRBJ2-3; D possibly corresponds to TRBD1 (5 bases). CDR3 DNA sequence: TGTGCCAGCCGCCAGGGATGGCTTTCGGATACGCAGTATTTT. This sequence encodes CASRQGWLSDTQYF.